The rows below give T cell receptor beta chains drawn from one sample of a study of T cell changes during pregnancy in multiple sclerosis. TCRdb's table, derived via immunoSEQ multiplex PCR, lists solely in-frame clones and lacks some. The data hold tens of thousands of clones, with 80% to 90% observed a single time. The source material was CD4+ T cells from peripheral blood mononuclear cells, sampled in the first trimester of pregnancy. The receptors originated from a female donor with multiple sclerosis, enrolled in a pregnancy study. Both conserved end residues are part of each CDR3. D genes are given only for firm matches. Rows give clone size only sometimes, using once, few, many, or a class for an expanded clone.

>TRBJ2-7|TRBV11-2|TRBD2|.
TGTGCCAGCAGCTTAGATGGGGTAGCGGGAGTCTACGAGCAGTACTTC
CASSLDGVAGVYEQYF
>TRBJ2-1|TRBV5-4|TRBD2|.
TGTGCCAGCAGCTTGCCACTAGCGGGAAGGTTGAATGAGCAGTTCTTC
CASSLPLAGRLNEQFF
>TRBJ2-1|TRBV5-4|TRBD2|few
TGTGCCAGCAGCGGAGGGACTAGCGGGAGCCCAGCCAATGAGCAGTTCTTC
CASSGGTSGSPANEQFF
>TRBJ1-3|TRBV5-1|TRBD1|.
TGCGCCAGCAGCCTGGGACAGAGAAACACCATATATTTT
CASSLGQRNTIYF
>TRBJ1-4|TRBV28|TRBD1|.
TGTGCCAGCAGTCAGGACAGGGTGATTGAAAAACTGTTTTTT
CASSQDRVIEKLFF
>TRBJ2-7|TRBV15|.|.
TGTGCCACCAGCACCCGTCTTGGGGTTCGGGGCGAGCAGTACTTC
CATSTRLGVRGEQYF
>TRBJ2-1|TRBV28|TRBD2|.
TGTGCCAGCAGTCAGACTAGCGCCACCTACAATGAGCAGTTCTTC
CASSQTSATYNEQFF
>TRBJ2-1|TRBV5-1|TRBD1|once
TGCGCCAGCAGCTTGGCCGGGACAGACTACAATGAGCAGTTCTTC
CASSLAGTDYNEQFF
>TRBJ2-7|TRBV5-8|TRBD2|.
TGTGCCAGCAGCCGACTTCTTGGGGGAGGGACCTACGAGCAGTACTTC
CASSRLLGGGTYEQYF
>TRBJ2-5|TRBV18|TRBD1|.
TGTGCCAGCTCACTTGCAGGGACAGGGAAGCAAGAGACCCAGTACTTC
CASSLAGTGKQETQYF
>TRBJ2-7|TRBV27|.|.
TGTGCCAGCAGTTCAACAGGGAGCCACTCCTACGAGCAGTACTTC
CASSSTGSHSYEQYF
>TRBJ2-7|TRBV30|TRBD1|.
TGTGCCTGGAGGCACGGACAGGGAGAGTACTTC
CAWRHGQGEYF
>TRBJ2-7|TRBV5-1|TRBD2|.
TGCGCCAGCAGCTCTGGGCGGGGGTCCTTCCTATCCTACGAGCAGTACTTC
CASSSGRGSFLSYEQYF
>TRBJ2-7|TRBV5-6|TRBD1|.
TGTGCCAGCACCCTGGGACAGGCCTCCTACGAGCAGTACTTC
CASTLGQASYEQYF
>TRBJ2-3|TRBV7-2|.|.
TGTGCCAGCAGCTTGAACAGAGTAGACACAGATACGCAGTATTTT
CASSLNRVDTDTQYF
>TRBJ1-1|TRBV6-4|.|.
TGTGCCAGCAGTGAAACGGGTGCAGCCCGAAAAGCTTTCTTT
CASSETGAARKAFF
>TRBJ1-1|TRBV5-1|.|.
TGCGCCAGCAGCTTTAACCCCCTCGGGGGGAACACTGAAGCTTTCTTT
CASSFNPLGGNTEAFF
>TRBJ1-5|TRBV2|.|.
TGTGCCAGCAGTGAAGTAGGGGATCAGCCCCAGCATTTT
CASSEVGDQPQHF
>TRBJ1-3|TRBV14|.|.
TGTGCCAGCAGTCGGGATATAGCGGGAAACACCATATATTTT
CASSRDIAGNTIYF
>TRBJ2-7|TRBV10-3|.|.
TGTGCCATCAGTGAGTACGATCAGGGTACTTTCAACGAGCAGTACTTC
CAISEYDQGTFNEQYF
>TRBJ2-7|TRBV6-1|.|.
TGTGCCAGCAGTGCGGGGGTAAGAGGCGAGCAGTACTTC
CASSAGVRGEQYF
>TRBJ1-5|TRBV19|TRBD1|medium-sized
TGTGCCAGTAGTAAAAACGGGGGACAGAGCAATCAGCCCCAGCATTTT
CASSKNGGQSNQPQHF
>TRBJ2-6|TRBV6-5|.|.
TGTGCCAGCAGCTTAGTCTCTGGGGCCAACGTCCTGACTTTC
CASSLVSGANVLTF
>TRBJ1-5|TRBV19|.|.
TGTGCCAGTAGTATTTTGGGGGCTCACCAGCCCCAGCATTTT
CASSILGAHQPQHF
>TRBJ2-3|TRBV27|.|.
TGTGCCAGCAGTTTATTAGGAGGAATCACAGATACGCAGTATTTT
CASSLLGGITDTQYF
>TRBJ2-1|TRBV7-2|TRBD2|.
TGTGCCAGCTTTCCTAGCGGCAACAATGAGCAGTTCTTC
CASFPSGNNEQFF
>TRBJ2-5|TRBV7-2|TRBD2|.
TGTGCCAGCAGCCCTCTAGCGGGAGGTGTAGAGACCCAGTACTTC
CASSPLAGGVETQYF
>TRBJ1-1|TRBV14|.|.
TGTGCCAGCAGCCAAGTGGGCCTGAACACTGAAGCTTTCTTT
CASSQVGLNTEAFF
>TRBJ1-1|TRBV10-3|.|.
TGTGCCATCAGTGAGTCGGGCAGAAACACTGAAGCTTTCTTT
CAISESGRNTEAFF
>TRBJ1-5|TRBV18|.|.
TGTGCCAGCTCATCGAACTTAAATGAGCCCCAGCATTTT
CASSSNLNEPQHF
>TRBJ2-5|TRBV12-5|TRBD1|.
TGTGCTAGTGGTTTGGGACAGGGATTTGAAGAGACCCAGTACTTC
CASGLGQGFEETQYF
>TRBJ2-7|TRBV5-4|TRBD1|once
TGTGCCAGCAGCTTAGGACAGGGGGCCCCCTACGAGCAGTACTTC
CASSLGQGAPYEQYF
>TRBJ1-2|TRBV28|TRBD1|.
TGTGCCAGCAGTTTAGACGGGACAGGGGGCAACTATGGCTACACCTTC
CASSLDGTGGNYGYTF
>TRBJ1-4|TRBV2|TRBD1|.
TGTGCCAGCAGTGAAAGGGGGCAGCCGAATGAAAAACTGTTTTTT
CASSERGQPNEKLFF
>TRBJ1-2|TRBV6-6|TRBD1|.
TGTGCCAGCAGTTACGGGACAGGGATTCCGGGCACCTTC
CASSYGTGIPGTF
>TRBJ2-7|TRBV6-6|.|few
TGTGCCAGCAGTCCGACGACAGCTAAGAACCACGAGCAGTACTTC
CASSPTTAKNHEQYF
>TRBJ2-1|TRBV23-1|.|.
TGCGCCAGCAGTCAGCCGGGAGCATACAATGAGCAGTTCTTC
CASSQPGAYNEQFF
>TRBJ2-7|TRBV30|TRBD1|.
TGTGCCTGGAGTCGTGGACAGGGGGTTTCCTACGAGCAGTACTTC
CAWSRGQGVSYEQYF
>TRBJ1-1|TRBV29-1|TRBD1|.
TGCAGCGTTCAAAAAGGAGGGGGCGGGACTGAAGCTTTCTTT
CSVQKGGGGTEAFF
>TRBJ1-5|TRBV5-1|.|few
TGCGCCAGCAGCTTGGAGGACAGTCAAAATCAGCCCCAGCATTTT
CASSLEDSQNQPQHF
>TRBJ2-7|TRBV5-6|.|.
TGTGCCAGCAGCTTCATTCGGCAGGGAGGTAGGGAGCAGTACTTC
CASSFIRQGGREQYF
>TRBJ2-7|TRBV2|.|few
TGTGCCAGCAGTGAAAATTTATACGAGCAGTACTTC
CASSENLYEQYF
>TRBJ1-2|TRBV21-1|.|few
TGTGCCAGCAACAGGGTCCGCTGTGGCTACACCTTC
CASNRVRCGYTF
>TRBJ1-1|TRBV10-3|TRBD1|.
TGTGCCATCAGTGAGGAACAGGGGAGAACTGAAGCTTTCTTT
CAISEEQGRTEAFF
>TRBJ2-5|TRBV28|.|.
TGTGCCAGCAGTTTAGGGCAGTACCAAGAGACCCAGTACTTC
CASSLGQYQETQYF
>TRBJ1-1|TRBV6-6|.|.
TGTGCCAGCAGTTACGGACGGAGGAAGGGAGGTGAAGCTTTCTTT
CASSYGRRKGGEAFF
>TRBJ2-1|TRBV10-3|TRBD2|.
TGTGCCATGAAAAGGACTAGCGGACGGGGCAATGAGCAGTTCTTC
CAMKRTSGRGNEQFF
>TRBJ1-1|TRBV7-9|.|.
TGTGCCAGCAGCCCCGGGACACTGAACACTGAAGCTTTCTTT
CASSPGTLNTEAFF
>TRBJ1-5|TRBV4-1|.|.
TGCGCCAGCAGCCAAGTTGAATCTAGCCCCCAGCATTTT
CASSQVESSPQHF
>TRBJ2-6|TRBV4-2|.|.
TGTGCCAGCAGCCTAGCCGGACAGCGAGGGTCGGGGGCCAACGTCCTGACTTTC
CASSLAGQRGSGANVLTF
>TRBJ1-2|TRBV6-1|.|.
TGTGCCAGCAGTGAAACCCCGGTCAGGGTCCGTGGCTACACCTTC
CASSETPVRVRGYTF
>TRBJ2-7|TRBV7-6|.|once
TGTGCCAGCGGTGCGGCTGACTCCTACGAGCAGTACTTC
CASGAADSYEQYF